A single sample is the source of the 27 T cell receptor beta chains below, sequenced in a study of cytomegalovirus exposure and HLA in healthy donors (dated by TCRdb to the late 2010s). The library came from the immunoSEQ multiplex PCR assay. For the multiplex PCR, a mixture combining 60 forward primers for TCR Vbeta segments and 13 reverse primers for TCR Jbeta segments was used. TCRdb stores this immuneACCESS table with in-frame sequences only. Part of the clones is absent; in the studies checked, under half of the shortfall reflects unresolved V genes, and no reason is known for the rest. For this sample the table gives fewer than 120,000 clones, of which around 86% were detected only once. The top ten hold about 1.8% of the sample. Source material: PBMCs. These TCRs come from a man aged 40-50 years in good health and CMV-seronegative.

This rearrangement joins TRBV5-4 to TRBJ2-5; perhaps TRBD2 as D (6 bases). V was clipped by 1 base and J by 0 bases, with 10 bases between them. CDR1 is SGHNT and CDR2 is YYREEE in the germline V gene (reference sequence). This CDR3 has 15 residues. DNA for the CDR3: TGTGCCAGCAGCTTGTCGAGGACTAACCAAGAGACCCAGTACTTC. Residues: CASSLSRTNQETQYF.

V gene TRBV28 combines with J gene TRBJ2-5; D unresolved. The V end was cut by 6 bases, the J end by 7 bases, with 9 bases between. Germline CDR1 MDHEN, CDR2 SYDVKM. The CDR3 sequence is 11 residues long. This chain's CDR3 is CASSLPGTQYF. CDR3 DNA: TGTGCCAGCAGCCTTCCGGGGACCCAGTACTTC. The variable domain in full, with the rest retrieved from reference TRBV28 and TRBJ2-5, is DVKVTQSSRYLVKRTGEKVFLECVQDMDHENMFWYRQDPGLGLRLIYFSYDVKMKEKGDIPEGYSVSREKKERFSLILESASTNQTSMYLCASSLPGTQYFGPGTRLLVL.

This chain joins TRBV6-5 and TRBJ2-3; 8 nucleotides match TRBD2. Germline CDR1 is MNHEY and CDR2 is SVGAGI. V lost 6 bases, J lost 2 bases, and 4 bases stayed unmatched. This CDR3 has 14 residues. As DNA, the CDR3 is TGTGCCAGCAGAAAAGGACTAGCCACAGATACGCAGTATTTT. Encoded protein: CASRKGLATDTQYF.

The chain carries TRBV6-5 and TRBJ1-2; 8 nucleotides align to TRBD1. Germline CDR1 reads MNHEY; CDR2 reads SVGAGI. Trimming took 4 bases from V and 6 from J; bases not matched to a gene: 4. This CDR3 spans 13 amino acids. The CDR3 region is CASSLDRDDGYTF. For the CDR3, the DNA is TGTGCCAGCAGTTTGGACAGGGACGATGGCTACACCTTC.

J is TRBJ2-1 and V is TRBV18; D is possibly TRBD1 (6 bases). Per the germline V gene, CDR1 is KGHSH and CDR2 is LQKENI. Between the trimmed V and J ends, which lost 2 bases and 3 bases, there was a span of 14 bases. The CDR3 length is 16 residues. The CDR3 bases are TGTGCCAGCTCACCAGACGGGACACCACGCTACAATGAGCAGTTCTTC. Its translation: CASSPDGTPRYNEQFF.

The rearrangement links TRBV27 to TRBJ2-7, with TRBD2 identical over 11 bases. J lost 2 bases, V lost 5 bases, and 5 bases had no gene match. Germline V CDR1 and CDR2: MNHEY, SMNVEV (reference sequence). This CDR3 has 15 amino acids. In nucleotides, the CDR3 is TGTGCCAGCAGTCCAATAGCGGGGGGGCCCTACGAGCAGTACTTC. Its translation: CASSPIAGGPYEQYF.

The chain combines TRBV19 with TRBJ1-1; the D gene is possibly TRBD1 (5 bases). The CDR3 runs 14 residues. Between the trimmed V and J ends, which lost 5 bases and 4 bases, there was a span of 14 bases. Germline CDR1 reads LNHDA; CDR2 reads SQIVND (reference sequence). CDR3 bases: TGTGCCAGTAGTGTTCGACAGTCAGGCACTGAAGCTTTCTTT. Its translation: CASSVRQSGTEAFF. Full variable domain (missing parts from reference TRBV19 and TRBJ1-1): DGGITQSPKYLFRKEGQNVTLSCEQNLNHDAMYWYRQDPGQGLRLIYYSQIVNDFQKGDIAEGYSVSREKKESFPLTVTSAQKNPTAFYLCASSVRQSGTEAFFGQGTRLTVV.

The rearrangement links TRBV5-1 to TRBJ2-5, with D possibly being TRBD1 (6 bases). CDR3 length: 14 residues. V dropped 5 bases and J dropped 2 bases, with 13 bases sitting between them. Germline V CDR1 and CDR2: SGHRS, YFSETQ. The CDR3 protein is CASRGERGQETQYF. CDR3 DNA sequence: TGCGCCAGCAGAGGGGAGAGGGGGCAAGAGACCCAGTACTTC. The full variable domain, in which reference TRBV5-1 and TRBJ2-5 provide the parts outside the CDR3, is KAGVTQTPRYLIKTRGQQVTLSCSPISGHRSVSWYQQTPGQGLQFLFEYFSETQRNKGNFPGRFSGRQFSNSRSEMNVSTLELGDSALYLCASRGERGQETQYFGPGTRLLVL.

V gene TRBV30 combines with J gene TRBJ1-1; 7 positions match TRBD1. Trimming cost V 0 bases and J 4 bases; bases outside gene matches: 5. Germline V gives CDR1 GTSNPN, CDR2 SVGIG (reference sequence). The CDR3 runs to 14 residues. The CDR3 DNA sequence: TGTGCCTGGAGTGTAGGGACAGCTATCACTGAAGCTTTCTTT. This encodes CAWSVGTAITEAFF.

The chain uses TRBV2 and TRBJ1-1; TRBD1 agrees at 7 bases. Germline CDR1 is SNHLY and CDR2 is FYNNEI. With V trimmed by 4 bases and J by 4 bases, 9 bases remained unmatched. The CDR3 consists of 15 residues. The CDR3 region has the DNA TGTGCCAGCAGTGCAGAGGGGGCTGCCCGCACTGAAGCTTTCTTT. Translation gives CASSAEGAARTEAFF.

V usage is TRBV28 and J usage is TRBJ1-2, with D maybe TRBD1 (5 bases). V lost 3 bases and J lost 4, with 9 bases in between. This CDR3 is built from 13 residues. Germline-derived CDR1 and CDR2 are MDHEN and SYDVKM. The CDR3 loop is CASSLVDSYGYTF. CDR3 coding DNA: TGTGCCAGCAGTTTGGTAGACAGCTATGGCTACACCTTC.

This chain links TRBV28 with TRBJ2-3, with D uncertain. Germline assignment: CDR1 MDHEN and CDR2 SYDVKM. Trimming took 2 bases from V and 4 from J, leaving 13 bases between them. CDR3 size: 15 residues. DNA of the CDR3: TGTGCCAGCAGTTTAAGAGCGTCTAACGCAGATACGCAGTATTTT. Translating gives CASSLRASNADTQYF.

This chain connects TRBV5-1 to TRBJ1-1, with D perhaps TRBD1 (6 bases). Germline-derived CDR1 and CDR2 are SGHRS and YFSETQ. V was pared by 0 bases and J by 7 bases, with 13 bases between. This CDR3 is 14 amino acids long. Here the CDR3 reads CASSLGGGAGEAFF. In nucleotides, the CDR3 is TGCGCCAGCAGCTTGGGCGGGGGGGCAGGTGAAGCTTTCTTT.

The gene calls are TRBV5-1 and TRBJ1-1, with 7 bases that match TRBD1. The CDR3 consists of 15 residues. Trimming removed 4 bases from V and 0 bases from J; junction bases left unmatched: 6. Germline-derived CDR1 and CDR2 are SGHRS and YFSETQ. The CDR3 region is CASSIDREMNTEAFF. CDR3 in DNA: TGCGCCAGCAGCATAGACAGGGAAATGAACACTGAAGCTTTCTTT.

This clone appeared a single time. This chain uses TRBV28 with TRBJ2-7; D perhaps matches TRBD1 (5 bases). The germline V gene has CDR1 MDHEN and CDR2 SYDVKM. Trimming pared 10 bases from V and 5 bases from J, leaving 15 bases between. The CDR3 length is 12 residues. CDR3 DNA sequence: TGTGCCACCCAAGAAGGGGAAAACGAGCAGTACTTC. It is translated as CATQEGENEQYF.

The rearrangement links TRBV5-6 to TRBJ2-7; 8 bases are shared with TRBD1. V dropped 4 bases and J dropped 5; count of bases not matched to a gene: 11. This CDR3 contains 15 residues. From germline, CDR1 is SGHDT and CDR2 YYEEEE. The CDR3 reads CASSDPRGREDEQYF. The CDR3 bases are TGTGCCAGCAGCGATCCCAGGGGGCGGGAAGACGAGCAGTACTTC. The entire variable domain, with the rest obtained from reference TRBV5-6 and TRBJ2-7, is as follows: DAGVTQSPTHLIKTRGQQVTLRCSPKSGHDTVSWYQQALGQGPQFIFQYYEEEERQRGNFPDRFSGHQFPNYSSELNVNALLLGDSALYLCASSDPRGREDEQYFGPGTRLTVT.

This chain links TRBV20-1 with TRBJ1-1; no firm D call. CDR3 length: 11 residues. Deletions cut 5 bases from V and 8 bases from J, with 12 bases between. Germline CDR1 reads DFQATT; CDR2 reads SNEGSKA (reference sequence). The CDR3 DNA sequence: TGCAGTGCTCCGGGAGGCAGAGAAGCTTTCTTT. The encoded protein is CSAPGGREAFF.

The chain recombines TRBV11-1 with TRBJ1-1, with D tentatively TRBD1 (6 bases). This CDR3 is 14 amino acids long. Trimming cost V 1 base and J 1 base, with 7 bases left between them. Germline loops: CDR1 SGHAT, CDR2 FQDESV (reference sequence). CDR3 sequence: CASSLVRGNTEAFF. The CDR3 region has the DNA TGTGCCAGCAGCTTAGTCAGGGGGAACACTGAAGCTTTCTTT.

The V call is TRBV25-1, the J call TRBJ2-2; D uncertain. Germline assignment: CDR1 MGHDK and CDR2 SYGVNS. The CDR3 contains 16 residues. V lost 2 bases and J 0 bases, leaving 10 bases between the germline ends. DNA of the CDR3: TGTGCCAGCAGTGAACACGTTACAGCGAACACCGGGGAGCTGTTTTTT. Encoded protein: CASSEHVTANTGELFF.

The J gene is TRBJ1-4, the V gene TRBV6-6; TRBD1 aligns across 8 bases. Germline assignment: CDR1 MNHNY and CDR2 SVGAGI (reference sequence). CDR3 length equals 15 residues. The V gene end was trimmed by 1 base and the J gene end by 5 bases; junction bases not matched to a gene: 3. The CDR3 DNA is TGTGCCAGCAGTTACTTGACAGGGGCCAATGAAAAACTGTTTTTT. This codes for CASSYLTGANEKLFF.

The chain has TRBV27 and TRBJ1-4; TRBD1 matches 8 bases. Germline CDR1 MNHEY, CDR2 SMNVEV (reference sequence). The CDR3 length is 18 residues. The V segment lost 4 bases and the J segment 8 bases; nucleotides outside the gene matches: 18. CDR3 bases: TGTGCCAGCAGTTGGATTTCTCGACAGGGGCAAACAATCGAAAAACTGTTTTTT. Translated, it gives CASSWISRQGQTIEKLFF.

The chain employs TRBV7-2 and TRBJ2-1; D remains unclear. V dropped 1 base and J dropped 3 bases, with 7 bases sitting between them. Germline V CDR1 and CDR2: SGHTA, FQGNSA. This CDR3 spans 14 amino acids. This CDR3 reads CASSLDPRYNEQFF. The CDR3 nucleotides read TGTGCCAGCAGCTTAGACCCGCGCTACAATGAGCAGTTCTTC.

This chain connects TRBV5-1 to TRBJ2-3, with D unresolved. The length of the CDR3 is 12 residues. Germline-derived CDR1 and CDR2 are SGHRS and YFSETQ. V lost 0 bases and J lost 6, with 5 bases in between. The CDR3 region has the DNA TGCGCCAGCAGCTTGGCCTTGGATACGCAGTATTTT. As protein: CASSLALDTQYF.

The chain has TRBV2 and TRBJ1-1; TRBD1 matches 7 bases. Trimming at V came to 6 bases and at J to 2 bases, leaving 6 bases not matched to a gene. This CDR3 spans 14 amino acids. In germline, CDR1 is SNHLY, CDR2 FYNNEI. Here the CDR3 DNA reads TGTGCCAGCAGGATACAGGGGATAAACACTGAAGCTTTCTTT. Its translation is CASRIQGINTEAFF.

This clone turned up a few times. The chain links TRBV29-1 to TRBJ1-2; tentatively, D is TRBD1 (5 bases). The CDR3 sequence is 12 residues long. CDR1 and CDR2 (germline): SQVTM, ANQGSEA. V was pared by 7 bases and J by 4 bases, with 13 bases between. The CDR3 DNA is TGCAGCGCCTATCAGGGCCTCTATGGCTACACCTTC. It yields the protein CSAYQGLYGYTF.

Regarding this clone: This sample also contains other DNA sequences that code for the same CDR3. The CDR3 loop reads CASSLRGSTDTQYF. The DNA of the CDR3 is TGCGCCAGCAGCTTAAGGGGAAGCACAGATACGCAGTATTTT. This rearrangement joins TRBV5-1 to TRBJ2-3; D is possibly TRBD1 (5 bases). This CDR3 has 14 residues. V lost 2 bases to trimming and J lost 0 bases, with 7 bases between them. The germline gives CDR1 SGHRS, CDR2 YFSETQ.

V usage is TRBV5-8 and J usage is TRBJ1-5; 7 nucleotides agree with TRBD1. V lost 2 bases and J lost 4; bases outside the gene matches: 12. Germline V gene sequence: CDR1 SGHTS, CDR2 YDEGEE. This CDR3 is 17 amino acids long. This CDR3 is CASSFNRGRSTNQPQHF. CDR3 nucleotide sequence: TGTGCCAGCAGCTTCAACAGGGGTCGCTCGACTAATCAGCCCCAGCATTTT.